The rows below give T cell receptor beta chains drawn from one sample of a study of CD8+CD57+ T cells in acquired aplastic anemia. One entry per CDR3 protein, called by TCRdb with MiXCR from the reads. The data show 150,000 to 160,000 distinct CDR3 sequences, approximately 52% seen once. The material sequenced was sorted CD4+, CD8+, or CD8+CD57+ T cells (not recorded which) from PBMCs. The receptor source for this set is a human donor with aplastic anemia. The CDR3 runs from the conserved cysteine through the conserved F or W. A D gene is named only where the DNA matches it firmly. Clone size is shown for a subset of rows, as once, few, many or a class of expanded clone.

j_call v_call d_call clone_size cdr3_aa cdr3_nt
TRBJ2-2 TRBV6-5 TRBD2 few CASSYSTSGGAYTGELFF TGTGCCAGCAGTTACTCGACTAGCGGGGGGGCTTACACCGGGGAGCTGTTTTTT
TRBJ2-5 TRBV2 TRBD1 few CASRDRGKETQYF TGTGCCAGCAGGGACAGGGGGAAAGAGACCCAGTACTTC
TRBJ2-7 TRBV11-2 TRBD2 many CASSSRTSGVPYEQYF TGTGCCAGCAGCTCCCGAACTAGCGGGGTACCCTACGAGCAGTACTTC
TRBJ1-1 TRBV7-2 - few CASSFGRATEAFF TGTGCCAGCAGCTTCGGCAGGGCCACTGAAGCTTTCTTT
TRBJ2-5 TRBV12-3/TRBV12-4 - many CASSFRSEETQYF TGTGCCAGCAGTTTCAGGTCCGAAGAGACCCAGTACTTC
TRBJ2-2 TRBV5-1 - few CASSTPTETNTGELFF TGCGCCAGCAGCACCCCGACGGAAACCAACACCGGGGAGCTGTTTTTT
TRBJ2-7 TRBV9 - - CASSVDAGIEQYF TGTGCCAGCAGCGTAGACGCAGGGATCGAGCAGTACTTC
TRBJ2-7 TRBV29-1 TRBD2 - CSARVGLAGVDGEQYF TGCAGTGCTAGAGTGGGCCTAGCGGGGGTAGACGGGGAGCAGTACTTC
TRBJ1-5 TRBV29-1 TRBD1 few CSVVTGERQPQHF TGCAGCGTCGTGACAGGGGAGAGGCAGCCCCAGCATTTT
TRBJ1-2 TRBV15 - - CATSSLWTQKGYGYTF TGTGCCACCAGCAGCTTATGGACCCAGAAGGGCTATGGCTACACCTTC
TRBJ2-3 TRBV20-1 - - CSASRTFGGTDTQYF TGCAGTGCTAGCCGGACGTTCGGTGGGACAGATACGCAGTATTTT
TRBJ1-1 TRBV12-3/TRBV12-4 TRBD1 - CASSAGQANTEAFF TGTGCCAGCAGTGCGGGACAGGCGAACACTGAAGCTTTCTTT
TRBJ2-1 TRBV2 - - CASSETPTGQQFF TGTGCCAGCAGCGAAACCCCGACAGGACAACAGTTCTTC
TRBJ2-1 TRBV15 TRBD1 - CATSRDSDGTGGRNEQFF TGTGCCACCAGCAGAGATTCAGATGGGACAGGGGGCCGGAATGAGCAGTTCTTC
TRBJ1-2 TRBV19 TRBD1 - CASSLQGALGYTF TGTGCCAGTAGCCTACAGGGGGCGTTAGGCTACACCTTC
TRBJ1-1 TRBV2 - once CASSADRVREAFF TGTGCCAGCAGTGCGGATAGGGTGAGAGAAGCTTTCTTT
TRBJ2-1 TRBV24-1 TRBD1 few CATSDPGTGYNEQFF TGTGCCACCAGTGACCCGGGGACAGGGTACAATGAGCAGTTCTTC
TRBJ2-5 TRBV6-6 - - CASTSKAEIGQYF TGTGCCAGCACCTCAAAGGCGGAAATCGGCCAGTACTTC
TRBJ1-1 TRBV19 - many CASSIVTGRGTEAFF TGTGCCAGTAGTATAGTCACAGGCAGAGGGACTGAAGCTTTCTTT
TRBJ2-7 TRBV5-1 TRBD1 - CASSLTGGSHEQYF TGCGCCAGCAGCTTGACAGGGGGCTCCCACGAGCAGTACTTC
TRBJ2-3 TRBV6-5 - - CASSHGGRRTDTQYF TGTGCCAGCAGTCACGGCGGGCGCCGCACAGATACGCAGTATTTT
TRBJ2-7 TRBV10-3 - few CAISRTESSYEQYF TGTGCCATCAGTCGGACAGAGAGCTCCTACGAGCAGTACTTC
TRBJ1-2 TRBV10-3 - - CAINGTRNGYTF TGTGCCATCAACGGGACTCGAAATGGCTACACCTTC
TRBJ2-4 TRBV7-2 - - CASSLAFPGAVIQYF TGTGCCAGCAGCTTAGCATTCCCAGGTGCGGTCATTCAGTACTTC
TRBJ1-1 TRBV2 TRBD1 - CASRAGQVNTEAFF TGTGCCAGCAGGGCGGGACAGGTGAACACTGAAGCTTTCTTT
TRBJ2-7 TRBV20-1 TRBD1 - CSARRQGASQYF TGCAGTGCTCGCAGACAGGGGGCGAGTCAGTACTTC
TRBJ2-2 TRBV7-9 TRBD2 many CASSEGTRNTGELFF TGTGCCAGCAGCGAAGGGACTAGAAACACCGGGGAGCTGTTTTTT
TRBJ2-3 TRBV2 TRBD1 many CASQTGEADTQYF TGTGCCAGCCAAACAGGGGAAGCAGATACGCAGTATTTT
TRBJ2-1 TRBV29-1 TRBD1 few CSVTRRQGATDEQFF TGCAGCGTGACCAGAAGACAGGGGGCAACCGATGAGCAGTTCTTC
TRBJ2-7 TRBV3-1 TRBD1 many CASSQGTGPSYEQYF TGTGCCAGCAGCCAGGGGACAGGGCCGTCCTACGAGCAGTACTTC
TRBJ1-2 TRBV24-1 - many CATSDPSAGGGYTF TGTGCCACCAGTGATCCATCGGCGGGGGGCGGCTACACCTTC
TRBJ2-1 TRBV19 - - CASSTGTLYNEQFF TGTGCCAGTAGTACAGGGACATTATACAATGAGCAGTTCTTC
TRBJ1-6 TRBV11-1 - many CASSLGGTGNSPLHF TGTGCCAGCAGTTTGGGTGGAACGGGAAATTCACCCCTCCACTTT
TRBJ1-1 TRBV7-2 - - CASSLDLLTEAFF TGTGCCAGCAGCTTAGATTTGCTCACTGAAGCTTTCTTT
TRBJ2-3 TRBV6-1 - - CASSPKLGLSRTDTQYF TGTGCCAGCAGCCCTAAATTGGGACTCTCTCGCACAGATACGCAGTATTTT